A single sample is the source of the 21 T cell receptor beta chains below, sequenced in a study of blood T cells in healthy people across ages. Primed by a sample-barcoded 5' primer and a J-beta primer mix, a second PCR proceeded for about 6 to 12 cycles. TCRdb processed the 5' RACE reads anew with MiXCR; each CDR3 protein has one entry. This table has 750,000 to 950,000 distinct CDR3 sequences, approximately 32% appearing once. These data also featured in a second study, about T cells of mothers and their children.

The sequenced material came from blood. The source of these receptors is a woman in her forties in good health.

This chain joins TRBV5-1 and TRBJ2-5, with TRBD1 matching 7 bases. The CDR3 spans 17 residues. Germline CDR1 reads SGHRS; CDR2 reads YFSETQ. The V segment lost 4 bases and the J segment 4 bases; nucleotides outside the gene matches: 16. CDR3 sequence: CASSPGHGTAPRETQYF. CDR3 sequence (DNA): TGCGCCAGCAGCCCGGGGCACGGGACAGCCCCGCGAGAGACCCAGTACTTC.

This clonotype was observed many times. In DNA form, the CDR3 reads TGTGCCAGCAGTTTAGCGGGGGGGCCGGGTAATGAGCAGTTCTTC. Translating it yields CASSLAGGPGNEQFF. The chain carries TRBV7-3 and TRBJ2-1; 11 nucleotides match TRBD2. Germline V gene lookup returns CDR1 SGHTA and CDR2 FQGTGA. This CDR3 is built from 15 residues. After removal of 6 bases from V and 7 bases from J, the junction contained 8 bases not matched to a gene.

This clonotype was counted once. The J gene is TRBJ1-2, the V gene TRBV20-1; D is ambiguous. This CDR3 contains 14 residues. Germline CDR1 DFQATT, CDR2 SNEGSKA (reference sequence). V lost 4 bases and J lost 1, with 13 bases in between. CDR3 bases: TGCAGTGCTATTGGCGAGAATTATAACTATGGCTACACCTTC. Amino acid sequence: CSAIGENYNYGYTF.

This clonotype was counted ten times or more. This chain connects TRBV4-2 to TRBJ2-3; no clear D gene. Trimming stripped 10 bases from V and 0 bases from J, with 5 bases between. The CDR3 consists of 11 residues. CDR1 is LGHNA, CDR2 YNFKEQ, per germline. CDR3 sequence reads: CAKDSTDTQYF. In DNA, the CDR3 is TGTGCCAAGGACAGCACAGATACGCAGTATTTT.

This clonotype has a count of ten or more. This chain connects TRBV7-9 to TRBJ2-1, with 8 bases that match TRBD1. This CDR3 is 15 amino acids long. CDR1 is SEHNR, CDR2 FQNEAQ, per germline (reference sequence). Trimming removed 5 bases from V and 6 bases from J; junction bases left unmatched: 9. The CDR3: CASSTGTGYFNEQFF. CDR3 in DNA: TGTGCCAGCAGCACCGGGACAGGATACTTCAATGAGCAGTTCTTC. Supplemented by reference TRBV7-9 and TRBJ2-1, the full variable domain reads DTGVSQNPRHKITKRGQNVTFRCDPISEHNRLYWYRQTLGQGPEFLTYFQNEAQLEKSRLLSDRFSAERPKGSFSTLEIQRTEQGDSAMYLCASSTGTGYFNEQFFGPGTRLTVL.

This clonotype was seen a handful of times. V usage is TRBV3-1 and J usage is TRBJ1-2, with 8 bases matching TRBD1. V trimming: 4 bases; J trimming: 4 bases; junction bases outside the gene matches: 8. Germline V gives CDR1 LGHDT, CDR2 YNNKEL (reference sequence). The CDR3 is 15 residues long. CDR3 nucleotides: TGTGCCAGCAGCCTTCGGACAGGGATTATCTATGGCTACACCTTC. It specifies CASSLRTGIIYGYTF.

This clonotype showed up many times. The gene calls are TRBV28 and TRBJ1-2; TRBD1 aligns across 7 bases. J gave up 4 bases and V 6 bases, and 8 bases lay outside the gene matches. CDR1 is MDHEN and CDR2 is SYDVKM in the germline V gene. The CDR3 is made up of 14 amino acids. As DNA, the CDR3 is TGTGCCAGCAGAGGGACAGACCGAGCCTATGGCTACACCTTC. This codes for CASRGTDRAYGYTF.

Concerning this clonotype itself: Sequence at one end of the junction differs from germline and may be a read error. The chain links TRBV12-3 or TRBV12-4 to TRBJ1-5; no clear D gene. The CDR3 is 15 residues long. The CDR3 region has the DNA TGTGCCAGCAGTTCGAATGGACGGAACAATCGGCCCCAGCATTTT. Residues: CASSSNGRNNRPQHF.

This clonotype occurred many times. The V and J genes are TRBV7-8 and TRBJ2-1, with D uncertain. Germline V gives CDR1 SGHVS, CDR2 FQNEAQ. The CDR3 has 15 residues. The V and J ends lost 1 base and 4 bases respectively, with 11 bases between them. CDR3 region: CASSLVGVLYNEQFF. The CDR3 DNA sequence: TGTGCCAGCAGCTTAGTTGGGGTTTTGTACAATGAGCAGTTCTTC. The whole variable domain, filled in from reference TRBV7-8 and TRBJ2-1, reads GAGVSQSPRYKVAKRGQDVALRCDPISGHVSLFWYQQALGQGPEFLTYFQNEAQLDKSGLPSDRFFAERPEGSVSTLKIQRTQQEDSAVYLCASSLVGVLYNEQFFGPGTRLTVL.

The chain is built from TRBV4-1 and TRBJ2-1; TRBD1 aligns across 8 bases. Unmatched junction bases numbered 2, after V lost 1 base and J lost 9 bases. Germline assignment: CDR1 MGHRA and CDR2 YSYEKL. The CDR3 length is 13 residues. CDR3: CASSQGDRGEQFF. The CDR3 DNA reads as TGCGCCAGCAGCCAAGGCGACAGGGGTGAGCAGTTCTTC.

This clonotype was recorded at least ten times. The chain couples TRBV27 to TRBJ2-1; 12 positions agree with TRBD2. This CDR3 contains 18 residues. With 4 bases clipped from V and 0 bases from J, the junction kept 7 bases outside the gene matches. Germline V gene sequence: CDR1 MNHEY, CDR2 SMNVEV (reference sequence). The CDR3 sequence is CASSSGLAGSYSYNEQFF. The CDR3, as DNA: TGTGCCAGCAGTTCAGGACTAGCGGGGAGCTACTCCTACAATGAGCAGTTCTTC.

This clonotype was observed a few times. The V gene is TRBV4-3, the J gene TRBJ1-2; maybe TRBD1 (5 bases). The ends were cut back, 1 base at V and 0 bases at J, with 12 bases in the middle. Germline loops: CDR1 LGHNA, CDR2 YSLEER. The CDR3 covers 16 residues. The CDR3 bases are TGCGCCAGCAGCCAAGGGTCAGGGCTTACTAACTATGGCTACACCTTC. This translates into CASSQGSGLTNYGYTF.

The chain is built from TRBV5-6 and TRBJ2-4; 7 nucleotides agree with TRBD1. Per germline, CDR1 SGHDT and CDR2 YYEEEE. This CDR3 contains 16 residues. With 4 bases clipped from V and 13 bases from J, the junction kept 20 bases outside the gene matches. The CDR3 sequence: CASSNHGDSPYNEQYF. CDR3 nucleotides: TGTGCCAGCAGCAACCATGGGGACAGTCCTTACAATGAGCAGTACTTC.

Note on this clonotype: This may arise from a read error, as a much more abundant clone is one base away. The chain combines TRBV7-8 with TRBJ2-7; unclear D gene. Germline CDR1 is SGHVS and CDR2 is FQNEAQ. This CDR3 is built from 14 residues. The V end lost 2 bases, the J end lost 6 bases, and 14 bases lay between the germline ends. CDR3 DNA: TGTGCCAGCAGCTTAAGTTGCGAAAGGCGCGAGCAGTACTTC. It specifies CASSLSCERREQYF.

The CDR3 coding sequence is TGTGCCAGTGGGGCAGGGCCCCGACCCTACGAGCAGTACTTC. Amino acids: CASGAGPRPYEQYF. The V call is TRBV2, the J call TRBJ2-7; possibly TRBD1 for D (5 bases). Trimming removed 9 bases at V and 2 bases at J, with 17 bases between. Germline lookup yields CDR1 SNHLY and CDR2 FYNNEI. CDR3 length: 14 amino acids.

The chain uses TRBV5-1 and TRBJ2-5, with 9 bases aligning to TRBD1. CDR1 SGHRS and CDR2 YFSETQ come from the germline V gene. CDR3 length equals 14 residues. The trim removed 3 bases at V and 6 bases at J, leaving 6 bases unmatched. In DNA form, the CDR3 reads TGCGCCAGCAGCTCGCTGACAGGGGGAAAGACCCAGTACTTC. As protein: CASSSLTGGKTQYF.

The chain recombines TRBV29-1 with TRBJ1-2; the D is unclear. Trimming removed 4 bases at V and 5 bases at J, with 14 bases between. Germline CDR1 is SQVTM and CDR2 is ANQGSEA. The CDR3 runs 13 residues. CDR3 amino acids: CSVVTDDTYGYTF. CDR3 bases: TGCAGCGTTGTGACCGACGACACGTATGGCTACACCTTC.

The chain couples TRBV20-1 to TRBJ1-1; the D is unclear. CDR1 DFQATT and CDR2 SNEGSKA come from the germline V gene (reference sequence). V lost 3 bases and J lost 3, with 14 bases in between. The CDR3 totals 14 residues. The CDR3 bases are TGCAGTGCTAGGGCTTCCTTCGGCGACACTGAAGCTTTCTTT. The encoded protein is CSARASFGDTEAFF.

This clonotype was picked up many times. The chain carries TRBV7-2 and TRBJ2-7, with D possibly being TRBD1 or TRBD2 (5 bases each). The CDR3 is 17 residues long. V dropped 4 bases and J dropped 1 base, with 20 bases sitting between them. Germline assignment: CDR1 SGHTA and CDR2 FQGNSA. The chain's CDR3 is CASSSPDPGHGSYEQYF. CDR3 nucleotides: TGTGCCAGCAGCTCTCCTGACCCGGGGCACGGATCCTACGAGCAGTACTTC.

This chain connects TRBV29-1 to TRBJ2-1; 8 nucleotides agree with TRBD1. CDR3 length: 15 residues. Per germline, CDR1 SQVTM and CDR2 ANQGSEA. The V gene end was trimmed by 6 bases and the J gene end by 1 base; junction bases not matched to a gene: 8. The CDR3 loop is CSVETGDRSYNEQFF. The DNA of the CDR3 is TGCAGCGTGGAAACAGGGGACAGGTCCTACAATGAGCAGTTCTTC.

This clonotype was counted only a few times. V and J are TRBV5-1 and TRBJ1-1; D is undetermined. Germline CDR1 is SGHRS and CDR2 is YFSETQ. The CDR3 loop spans 14 amino acids. Between the trimmed V and J ends, which lost 0 bases and 4 bases, there was a span of 10 bases. CDR3 nucleotide sequence: TGCGCCAGCAGCTTGGGGACTTTTTTCACTGAAGCTTTCTTT. Residues: CASSLGTFFTEAFF.